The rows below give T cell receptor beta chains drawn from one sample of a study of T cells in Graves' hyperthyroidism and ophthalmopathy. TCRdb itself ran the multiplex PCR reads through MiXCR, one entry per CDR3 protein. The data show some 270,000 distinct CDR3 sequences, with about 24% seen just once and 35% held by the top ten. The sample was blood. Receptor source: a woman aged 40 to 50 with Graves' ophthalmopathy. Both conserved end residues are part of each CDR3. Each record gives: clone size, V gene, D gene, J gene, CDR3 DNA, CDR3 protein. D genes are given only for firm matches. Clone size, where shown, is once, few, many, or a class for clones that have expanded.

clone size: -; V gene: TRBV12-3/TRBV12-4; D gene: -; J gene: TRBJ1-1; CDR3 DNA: TGTGCCAGCAGTGGACCGCATGAAGCTTTCTTT; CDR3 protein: CASSGPHEAFF
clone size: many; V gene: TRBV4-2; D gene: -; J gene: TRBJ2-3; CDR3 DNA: TGTGCCAGCAGCAGGGAGGGGGCAGGCCCAGGAGATACGCAGTATTTT; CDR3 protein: CASSREGAGPGDTQYF
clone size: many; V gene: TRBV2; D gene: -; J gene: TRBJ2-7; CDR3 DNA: TGTGCCAGCAACCGGGACGCAACCTACGAGCAGTACTTC; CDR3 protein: CASNRDATYEQYF
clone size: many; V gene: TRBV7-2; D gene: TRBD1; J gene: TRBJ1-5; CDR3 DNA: TGTGCCAGCAGCTTCAGGGGGCAGCTGAGCAATCAGCCCCAGCATTTT; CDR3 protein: CASSFRGQLSNQPQHF
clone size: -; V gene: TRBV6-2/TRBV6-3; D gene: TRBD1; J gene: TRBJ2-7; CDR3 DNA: TGTGCCAGCAGTTACCCATGGCTGGCCGGGACAGGGGGCTACGAGCAGTACTTC; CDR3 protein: CASSYPWLAGTGGYEQYF
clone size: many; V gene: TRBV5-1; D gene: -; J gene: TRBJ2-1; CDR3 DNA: TGCGCCAGCAGCTTACAGGGAATCGATGAGCAGTTCTTC; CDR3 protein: CASSLQGIDEQFF
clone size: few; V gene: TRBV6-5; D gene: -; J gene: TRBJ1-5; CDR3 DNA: TGTGCCAGCAGCTATAGTGTGGCTAACGGTCAGCCCCAGCCTTTT; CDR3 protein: CASSYSVANGQPQPF
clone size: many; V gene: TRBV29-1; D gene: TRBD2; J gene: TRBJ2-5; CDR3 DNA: TGCAGCGTTGAGATCCTAGCGGGAGGGGAGACCCAGTACTTC; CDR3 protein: CSVEILAGGETQYF
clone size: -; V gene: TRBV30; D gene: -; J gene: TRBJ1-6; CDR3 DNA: TGTGCCTGGAGTGTACGGTTTAATTCACCCCTCCACTTT; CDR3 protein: CAWSVRFNSPLHF
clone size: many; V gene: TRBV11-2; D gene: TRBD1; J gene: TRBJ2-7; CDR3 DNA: TGTGCCAGCGCGCCTGACAGGGCAGGGACCACCTCCTACGAGCAGTACTTC; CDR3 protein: CASAPDRAGTTSYEQYF
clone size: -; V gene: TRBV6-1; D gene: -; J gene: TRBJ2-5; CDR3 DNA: TGTGCCAGCAGTGAAGGGCGGTTAAAAGAGACCCAGTACTTC; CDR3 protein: CASSEGRLKETQYF
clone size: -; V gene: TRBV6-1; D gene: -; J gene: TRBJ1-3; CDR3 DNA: TGTGCCAGCAGTGACGCTAGCTCTGGAAACACCATATATTTT; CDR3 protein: CASSDASSGNTIYF
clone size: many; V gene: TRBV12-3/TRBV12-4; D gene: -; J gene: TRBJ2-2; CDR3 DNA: TGTGCCAGCAGTTTATACTTCAACAGCAACACCGGGGAGCTGTTTTTT; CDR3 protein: CASSLYFNSNTGELFF
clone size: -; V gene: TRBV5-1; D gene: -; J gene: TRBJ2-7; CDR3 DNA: TGCGCCAGCAGCGAAGGCCGGAGGGGTAAGAACGAGCAGTACTTC; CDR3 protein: CASSEGRRGKNEQYF
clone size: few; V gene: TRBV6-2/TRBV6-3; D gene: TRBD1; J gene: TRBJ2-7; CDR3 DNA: TGTGCCAGCAGTTACTCTCCGGGACAGTGGGCCTACGAGCAGTACTTC; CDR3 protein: CASSYSPGQWAYEQYF
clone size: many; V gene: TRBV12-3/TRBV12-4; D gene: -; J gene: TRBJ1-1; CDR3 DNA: TGTGCCAGCAGTTTAATCTGGACACGGGGTGCTCGGGGCACTGAAGCTTTCTTT; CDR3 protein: CASSLIWTRGARGTEAFF
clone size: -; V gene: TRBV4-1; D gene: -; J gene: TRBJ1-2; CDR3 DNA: TGCGCCAGCAGACCCACATTATCTGGGGGCTACACCTTC; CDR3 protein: CASRPTLSGGYTF
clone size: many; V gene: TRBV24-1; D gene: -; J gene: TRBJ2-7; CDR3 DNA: TGTGCCACCAGTGATGCCCCACAGGGCTCCTACGAGCAGTACTTC; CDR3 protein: CATSDAPQGSYEQYF
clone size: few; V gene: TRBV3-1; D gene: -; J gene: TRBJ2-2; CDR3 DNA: TGTGCCAGCAGCCCCGGGACCTCAAGCCACACCGGGGAGCTGTTTTTT; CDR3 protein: CASSPGTSSHTGELFF
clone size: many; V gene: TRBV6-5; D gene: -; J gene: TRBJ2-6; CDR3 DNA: TGTGCCAGCACCGCACAGGGTTTAGCCGGGGCCAACGTCCTGACTTTC; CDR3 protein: CASTAQGLAGANVLTF
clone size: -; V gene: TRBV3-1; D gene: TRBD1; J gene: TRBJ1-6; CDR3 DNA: TGTGCCAGCAGCCGGGACAGGGAAAGGTCACCCCTCCACTTT; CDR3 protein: CASSRDRERSPLHF
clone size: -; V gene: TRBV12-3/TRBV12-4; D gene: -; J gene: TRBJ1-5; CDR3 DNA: TGTGCCAGCACCATGGGAGGGTCCAATCAGCCCCAGCATTTT; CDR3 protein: CASTMGGSNQPQHF
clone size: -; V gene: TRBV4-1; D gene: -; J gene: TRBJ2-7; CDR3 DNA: TGCGCCAGCAGCCAAGGGATGATCTACGAGCAGTACTTC; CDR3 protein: CASSQGMIYEQYF
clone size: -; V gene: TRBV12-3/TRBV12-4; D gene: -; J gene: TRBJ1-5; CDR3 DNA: TGTGCCAGCAGTTATGGCAGCTACAATCAGCCCCAGCATTTT; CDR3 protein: CASSYGSYNQPQHF
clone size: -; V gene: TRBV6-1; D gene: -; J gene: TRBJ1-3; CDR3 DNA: TGTGCCAGCAGTGAAGACAGGCATGCGACCATATATTTT; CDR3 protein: CASSEDRHATIYF
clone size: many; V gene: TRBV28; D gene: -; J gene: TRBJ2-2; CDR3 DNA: TGTGCCAGCAGTTTAGACTCTGGGGCGGGACCCGCCGGGGAGCTGTTTTTT; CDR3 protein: CASSLDSGAGPAGELFF
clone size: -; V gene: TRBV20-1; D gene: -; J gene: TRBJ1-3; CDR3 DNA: TGCAGTGCTAGAGACCTCTCCCCCCCCACTGGAAACACCATATATTTT; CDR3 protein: CSARDLSPPTGNTIYF
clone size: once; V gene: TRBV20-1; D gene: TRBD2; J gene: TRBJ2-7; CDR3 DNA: TGCAGTGCTATACCTAGCGGGAGGCCCGGAAGCGAGCAGTACTTC; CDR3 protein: CSAIPSGRPGSEQYF
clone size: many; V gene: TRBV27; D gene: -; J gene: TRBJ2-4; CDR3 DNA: TGTGCCAGCAGTTTACAGAGGGGGTACATTCAGTACTTC; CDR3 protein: CASSLQRGYIQYF
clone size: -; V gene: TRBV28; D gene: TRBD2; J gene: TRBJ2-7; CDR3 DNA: TGTGCCAGCAGCTCAGTGAATAGCGGGAGCTACGAGCAGTACTTC; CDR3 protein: CASSSVNSGSYEQYF
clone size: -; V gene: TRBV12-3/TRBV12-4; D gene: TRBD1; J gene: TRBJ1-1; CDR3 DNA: TGTGCCAGCAGTTACCACAGGGGCACTGAAGCTTTCTTT; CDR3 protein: CASSYHRGTEAFF
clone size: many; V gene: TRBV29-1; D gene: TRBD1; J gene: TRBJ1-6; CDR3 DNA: TGCAGCGTTTCACAGGGGGGAGGATCACCCCTCCACTTT; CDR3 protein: CSVSQGGGSPLHF
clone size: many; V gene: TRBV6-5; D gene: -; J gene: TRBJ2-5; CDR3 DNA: TGTGCCAGCAGACCCACCGGGGTCCAAGAGACCCAGTACTTC; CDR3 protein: CASRPTGVQETQYF
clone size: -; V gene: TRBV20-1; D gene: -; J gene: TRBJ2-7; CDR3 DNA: TGCAGTGCTAGAGGGGACGGGATCTACGAGCAGTACTTC; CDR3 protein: CSARGDGIYEQYF
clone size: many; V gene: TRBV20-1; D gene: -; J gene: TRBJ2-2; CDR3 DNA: TGCAGTGCTAGGATGGTCGGGGGCGGGGAGCTGTTTTTT; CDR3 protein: CSARMVGGGELFF
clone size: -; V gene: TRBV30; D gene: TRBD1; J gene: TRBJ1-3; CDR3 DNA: TGTGCCTGGAAACGACAGGGTAGAAACACCATATATTTT; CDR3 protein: CAWKRQGRNTIYF
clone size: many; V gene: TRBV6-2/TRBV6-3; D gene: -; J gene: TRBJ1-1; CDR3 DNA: TGTGCCAGCAGTTCCGAAAACTGGCAGGGGCGTCACACTGAAGCTTTCTTT; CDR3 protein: CASSSENWQGRHTEAFF
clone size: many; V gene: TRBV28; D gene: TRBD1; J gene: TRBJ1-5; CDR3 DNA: TGTGCCAGCAGAGACAGGGCTCCGGGGAAAGGAGATCAGCCCCAGCATTTT; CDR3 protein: CASRDRAPGKGDQPQHF
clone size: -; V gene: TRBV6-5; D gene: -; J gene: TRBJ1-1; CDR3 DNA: TGTGCCAGCAGTTACTCTTCGGGGGCGGCGAACACTGAAGCTTTCTTT; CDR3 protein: CASSYSSGAANTEAFF
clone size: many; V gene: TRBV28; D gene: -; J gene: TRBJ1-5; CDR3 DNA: TGTGCCAGCAGTTGGGACGGGACACCTAGCAATCAGCCCCAGCATTTT; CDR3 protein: CASSWDGTPSNQPQHF
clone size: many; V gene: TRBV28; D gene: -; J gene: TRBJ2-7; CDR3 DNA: TGTGCCAGCAGTAATGGGGTAAACGAGCAGTACTTC; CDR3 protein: CASSNGVNEQYF
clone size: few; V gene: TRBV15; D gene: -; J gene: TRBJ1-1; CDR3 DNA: TGTGCCACCAGCAGAGTGATGGACACCTCTGAAGCTTTCTTT; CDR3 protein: CATSRVMDTSEAFF
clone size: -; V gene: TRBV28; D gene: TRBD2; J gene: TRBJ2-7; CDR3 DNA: TGTGCCAGCAGCTCAACCCTTAGCGGGAGGGGTTGGTACGAGCAGTACTTC; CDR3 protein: CASSSTLSGRGWYEQYF
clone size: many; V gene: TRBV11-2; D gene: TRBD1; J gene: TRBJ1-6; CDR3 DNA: TGTGCCAGCAGCCCCATCCAGGGGGCGGGTAATTCACCCCTCCACTTT; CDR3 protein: CASSPIQGAGNSPLHF
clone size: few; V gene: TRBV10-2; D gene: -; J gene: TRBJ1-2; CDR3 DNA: TGCGCCAGCACTGACCCGGCGGGCTATGGCTACACCTTC; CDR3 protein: CASTDPAGYGYTF
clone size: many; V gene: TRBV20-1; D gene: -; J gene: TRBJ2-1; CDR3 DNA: TGCAGTGCCGCCGGACAGAATGAGCAGTTCTTC; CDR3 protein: CSAAGQNEQFF
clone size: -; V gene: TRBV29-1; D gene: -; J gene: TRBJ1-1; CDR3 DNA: TGCAGCGGGGGGGTCTCGAACACTGAAGCTTTCTTT; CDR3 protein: CSGGVSNTEAFF
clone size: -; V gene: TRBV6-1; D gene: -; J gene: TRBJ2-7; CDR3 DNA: TGTGCCAGCAGTGACGGGAGACAGACCTACGAGCAGTACTTC; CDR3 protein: CASSDGRQTYEQYF